This T cell receptor (beta chain) appears in the sequencing data of a study of cytomegalovirus exposure and HLA in healthy donors. This CDR3 is 15 amino acids long. Germline assignment: CDR1 MGHRA and CDR2 YSYEKL. J was trimmed by 10 bases and V by 4 bases; bases with no gene match: 16. Researchers ran the PCR with 60 Vbeta and 13 Jbeta primers. Using immunoSEQ multiplex PCR, the repertoire was profiled, and TCRdb retains in-frame clones only, with some absent. Of roughly 170,000 clones in the sample, around 84% were seen once. The sequencing sample was made of PBMCs. The gene calls are TRBV4-1 and TRBJ2-7; 7 positions match TRBD2. The TCR sequence derives from a girl between 2 and 10 years old in good health and CMV-seropositive. The DNA of the CDR3 is TGCGCCAGCAGCCTCAACGGGGGTGGCGGGAGCCTACAGTACTTC. This sequence encodes CASSLNGGGGSLQYF.